The present T cell receptor beta chain was sequenced within a study of vaccination and CD4 T cells after COVID-19 (dated 2022 in TCRdb). The study in broad terms: Every convalescent patient had a positive nasal swab PCR test for SARS-CoV-2, with mild disease in nine patients and severe disease in one. Post-vaccine blood samples were obtained a median of around 74 days after the second vaccine dose, with a range of roughly 14 to 241 days. The convalescent cohort included six males and four females, with two Hispanic individuals, seven Caucasians, two Asians and one multiracial person. The spike-specific CD4+ TCR repertoire was compared before and after mRNA vaccination in ten to eleven COVID-19 convalescent patients and a handful of infection-naive healthy vaccine recipients. As controls, cultures received a CEFX viral epitope pool (the positive control), an HIV-1 Nef peptide pool (the negative control), or no peptide at all. Post-COVID blood samples from convalescent patients were collected a median of roughly 100 days after diagnosis, with a range of roughly 35 to 161 days. Participants got two doses of the Pfizer-BioNTech BNT162b2 vaccine (n=8) or two doses of the Moderna mRNA-1273 vaccine (n=2). Culture stimuli were overlapping spike peptide pools from SARS-CoV-2 and from the common cold coronaviruses HCoV-NL63, HCoV-OC43 and HCoV-229E.

Spanning cysteine to phenylalanine, the CDR3 consists of 19 amino acids. Here the CDR3 DNA is all that survives: 57 bases in frame from base 1. The germline V gene encodes CDR1 SGDLS and CDR2 YYNGEE. V lost 4 bases and J lost 1 base, and the count of bases not matched to a germline gene is 9. The sample's treatment or condition label, decoded: roughly ten-day PBMC culture with coronavirus spike peptide pools or control peptides (ViraFEST assay). The ViraFEST assay, used in the study, expanded antigen-specific T cells with peptide pools and then identified the expanded clonotypes through TCR sequencing. The positive SARS-CoV-2 PCR tests of the convalescent patients were dated from March to December 2020, before the Alpha, Beta and Delta variants emerged in the United States. Each well held 2.2 million or so PBMCs cultured in IMDM containing roughly 5.5% human AB serum and roughly 10 IU/ml IL-2, with approximately 9.2 ug/ml peptide pools added. On days 3 and 7, half of the culture medium was replaced with fresh IL-2-containing medium. After about 10 days of culture, CD4+ T cells were isolated by negative selection using the EasySep CD4+ T cell isolation kit. PBMCs were separated from whole blood using Ficoll-Paque Plus gradient centrifugation and then either used fresh or cryopreserved at -140C. In general, triplicate wells were set up for every culture condition.

As to this clonotype: Which antigen it targets is not known. Qualities for individual bases were not recorded, and no much larger clone is one base off.

Library preparation was by PCR. At the Johns Hopkins FTIC core, DNA from the cultured CD4+ T cells underwent TCR sequencing with the Oncomine TCR Beta short-read assay. Genomic DNA was extracted from the cultured CD4+ T cells with the QIAamp micro DNA kit. The Oncomine TCR Beta libraries from cultured CD4+ T cells were pooled using unique dual indexes and then sequenced on an Illumina iSeq 100. The authors' pipeline ran thus. Non-productive sequences were filtered out, and CDR3s that did not start with C, did not end with F or W, or were shorter than 7 amino acids were discarded. The MANAFEST web application was used to identify antigen-specific clonotypes by comparing peptide-stimulated wells against reference wells and other culture wells. For a clone to be called positive, the clone needed an FDR below 0.05, an odds ratio above 5, and a productive frequency above 0.1% in at least two of three replicate wells. A clonotype was classed as cross-reactive if the clonotype showed significant expansion both in SARS-CoV-2 spike wells and in at least one common cold coronavirus spike condition. Levenshtein distances (stringdist) and unrooted phylogenetic trees (ape) in R version 3.6.1 were used to assess CDR3 homology. The raw public reads went through TCRdb reprocessing: fastp at Q25, MiXCR clone calling, in-frame beta chains kept. Merged by CDR3 protein, the rows form single entries marked with the most common genes and DNA. The V and J calls and clone size come from TCRdb's table, not from the authors' own analysis. A total of thousands of distinct CDR3 sequences appear in this sample, over 45% of them only once. The ten largest make up more than 40% of the sample.

Broad study findings and their caveats: Of the vaccine-specific clones found in convalescent patients, nearly all (304 of 307) were mono-reactive for SARS-CoV-2 spike instead of being cross-reactive with common cold coronaviruses. The median number of SARS-CoV-2-reactive clonotypes rose from 20 to 25 after infection to roughly 38 after vaccination, but the change was not significant. Only a relatively small number of convalescent patients were included in the study, and early timepoints following natural infection were not analyzed. In convalescent patients, a median roughly 83% of post-vaccine SARS-CoV-2-reactive clones were detected only after vaccination, and vaccine-specific priming was suggested by this finding.

The sequence derives from a human donor who had recovered from COVID-19. Input material: CD4+ T cells from blood, cultured in vitro. This chain is built from TRBV9 and TRBJ2-2; 14 bases in between match TRBD2. The CDR3 protein is CASSLGLAGARKNTGELFF. The sequenced DNA is TGTGCCAGCAGCTTGGGACTAGCGGGGGCTCGAAAGAACACCGGGGAGCTGTTTTTT.